One and the same sample provided the 20 T cell receptor beta chains below, sequenced in a study of cytomegalovirus exposure and HLA in healthy donors. A multiplex PCR was run with 60 Vbeta primers and 13 Jbeta primers. TCRdb keeps only in-frame clones here, not all; method: immunoSEQ multiplex PCR. The profile shows some 190,000 clones, roughly 77% of them singletons. What was sequenced was PBMCs. The receptors were gathered from a woman aged 25 to 39 in good health and CMV-seronegative.

This chain links TRBV29-1 with TRBJ2-7; 7 nucleotides agree with TRBD2. Trimming took 0 bases from V and 6 from J; bases not matched to a gene: 8. Germline CDR1 SQVTM, CDR2 ANQGSEA. The CDR3 is 14 amino acids. CDR3 sequence: CSVEDILGRGEQYF. CDR3 nucleotides: TGCAGCGTTGAAGATATCCTGGGGAGGGGCGAGCAGTACTTC.

The chain joins TRBV4-3 to TRBJ1-2, with TRBD1 identical over 8 bases. The V gene's germline CDR1 is LGHNA and CDR2 YSLEER. The CDR3 has 14 residues. Trimming cost V 0 bases and J 6 bases; bases outside gene matches: 3. The CDR3: CASSQDGRGHGYTF. CDR3 sequence (DNA): TGCGCCAGCAGCCAAGATGGCAGGGGGCATGGCTACACCTTC.

The chain couples TRBV7-3 to TRBJ2-1; 8 nucleotides match TRBD2. CDR3 length: 15 residues. CDR1 is SGHTA and CDR2 is FQGTGA in the germline V gene. V was pared by 1 base and J by 8 bases, with 7 bases of the junction left unmatched. The CDR3 nucleotides are TGTGCCAGCAGCTTAATCCGGGGGGGCGTCTATGAGCAGTTCTTC. Encoded protein: CASSLIRGGVYEQFF.

This rearrangement joins TRBV19 to TRBJ2-5; TRBD2 matches 7 bases. The J segment lost 5 bases and the V segment lost 11 bases, leaving 14 bases of the junction unmatched. CDR1 LNHDA and CDR2 SQIVND come from the germline V gene (reference sequence). This CDR3 has 14 residues. CDR3 protein: CAPPWGLRAETQYF. The CDR3 DNA is TGTGCCCCCCCTTGGGGACTAAGGGCGGAGACCCAGTACTTC.

This sequence joins TRBV30 and TRBJ2-1, with D tentatively TRBD1 (6 bases). The CDR3 is 14 amino acids. From germline, CDR1 is GTSNPN and CDR2 SVGIG (reference sequence). The V end lost 4 bases, the J end lost 4 bases, and 14 bases lay between the germline ends. CDR3 nucleotide sequence: TGTGCCTGGAATTGGCAGGGGCTTTACAATGAGCAGTTCTTC. It translates to CAWNWQGLYNEQFF. The full variable domain, its missing parts supplied by reference TRBV30 and TRBJ2-1, is SQTIHQWPATLVQPVGSPLSLECTVEGTSNPNLYWYRQAAGRGLQLLFYSVGIGQISSEVPQNLSASRPQDRQFILSSKKLLLSDSGFYLCAWNWQGLYNEQFFGPGTRLTVL.

This clone was recorded many times. The chain uses TRBV9 and TRBJ2-1; 12 bases map to TRBD2. J gave up 5 bases and V 3 bases, and 3 bases lay outside the gene matches. Germline V gives CDR1 SGDLS, CDR2 YYNGEE. The CDR3 has 15 amino acids. CDR3 DNA sequence: TGTGCCAGCAGCGCCCGGACTAGCGGGGACAATGAGCAGTTCTTC. It specifies CASSARTSGDNEQFF.

The chain has TRBV6-6 and TRBJ1-2, with 8 bases fitting TRBD1. The V gene end was trimmed by 2 bases and the J gene end by 8 bases; junction bases not matched to a gene: 10. CDR1 and CDR2 (germline): MNHNY, SVGAGI (reference sequence). The CDR3 sequence is 15 residues long. CDR3 protein: CASSYTTGAPGGYTF. CDR3 sequence (DNA): TGTGCCAGCAGTTACACGACAGGGGCCCCGGGGGGCTACACCTTC.

This clone was picked up a small number of times. The rearrangement joins TRBV18 to TRBJ2-7; D not resolved. This CDR3 comprises 13 residues. Germline V lookup: CDR1 KGHSH, CDR2 LQKENI. The V end was cut by 0 bases, the J end by 4 bases, with 7 bases between. CDR3: CASSPPSAYEQYF. CDR3 DNA: TGTGCCAGCTCACCACCGTCCGCGTACGAGCAGTACTTC.

The table lists this clone with a few counts. V is TRBV6-5 and J is TRBJ1-4; D not certain. Germline V gives CDR1 MNHEY, CDR2 SVGAGI. The ends were cut back, 2 bases at V and 10 bases at J, with 17 bases in the middle. The CDR3 spans 15 residues. The CDR3 protein is CASSYLGIRSGKLFF. CDR3 nucleotides: TGTGCCAGCAGTTACCTGGGTATTAGGTCGGGAAAACTGTTTTTT.

V usage is TRBV6-5 and J usage is TRBJ1-2, with 8 bases matching TRBD1. The CDR3 sequence is 12 residues long. V dropped 6 bases and J dropped 8; count of bases not matched to a gene: 5. Per the germline V gene, CDR1 is MNHEY and CDR2 is SVGAGI. CDR3 protein: CASSRDRYGYTF. DNA of the CDR3: TGTGCCAGCAGCCGGGACAGGTACGGCTACACCTTC.

V is TRBV9 and J is TRBJ1-1; D remains unclear. CDR1 is SGDLS and CDR2 is YYNGEE in the germline V gene. The length of the CDR3 is 14 residues. Between the trimmed V and J ends, which lost 3 bases and 1 base, there was a span of 10 bases. In DNA, the CDR3 is TGTGCCAGCAGCGCAGGTGATGGGAACACTGAAGCTTTCTTT. Protein product: CASSAGDGNTEAFF.

The V and J genes are TRBV6-1 and TRBJ1-4, with D unresolved. V shed 2 bases and J shed 7 bases, with 14 bases lying between them. Germline CDR1 and CDR2: MNHNS and SASEGT. This CDR3 is 15 amino acids long. As DNA, the CDR3 is TGTGCCAGCAGTGAAATAACGTCACTAGTTGAAAAACTGTTTTTT. Amino acids: CASSEITSLVEKLFF.

The V and J genes are TRBV10-3 and TRBJ1-1; 12 bases match TRBD1. This CDR3 has 13 amino acids. V gave up 6 bases and J gave up 7 bases; unmatched junction bases: 3. Per the germline V gene, CDR1 is ENHRY and CDR2 is SYGVKD. DNA for the CDR3: TGTGCCATCAGGGGACAGGGGGCAGATGAAGCTTTCTTT. Translation: CAIRGQGADEAFF.

The rearrangement joins TRBV5-6 to TRBJ2-7; no definite D call. Germline CDR1 and CDR2: SGHDT and YYEEEE. With 2 bases removed from V and 2 bases from J, the gap between germline ends came to 5 bases. The CDR3 contains 12 residues. This CDR3 reads CASSFRAYEQYF. In nucleotides, the CDR3 is TGTGCCAGCAGCTTTCGGGCCTACGAGCAGTACTTC. Filled out from reference TRBV5-6 and TRBJ2-7, the complete variable domain reads DAGVTQSPTHLIKTRGQQVTLRCSPKSGHDTVSWYQQALGQGPQFIFQYYEEEERQRGNFPDRFSGHQFPNYSSELNVNALLLGDSALYLCASSFRAYEQYFGPGTRLTVT.

The rearrangement links TRBV5-6 to TRBJ1-2, with D perhaps matching TRBD1 (6 bases). CDR1 is SGHDT, CDR2 YYEEEE, per germline. This CDR3 contains 14 residues. The germline V and J ends were trimmed by 1 base and 3 bases, with 10 bases remaining between them. CDR3 in amino acids: CASSLRGTDYGYTF. The CDR3 DNA reads as TGTGCCAGCAGCTTGAGGGGGACCGACTATGGCTACACCTTC.

The chain recombines TRBV2 with TRBJ2-1; weak D call: TRBD1 (5 bases). The ends were cut back, 6 bases at V and 6 bases at J, with 15 bases in the middle. The CDR3 sequence is 14 residues long. Germline V gene sequence: CDR1 SNHLY, CDR2 FYNNEI. The CDR3, as DNA: TGTGCCAGCAGAACAGGACGACACCCCAATGAGCAGTTCTTC. As protein: CASRTGRHPNEQFF.

The chain is built from TRBV6-1 and TRBJ1-2, with a weak D call TRBD1 (5 bases). CDR1 MNHNS and CDR2 SASEGT come from the germline V gene. CDR3 length: 15 amino acids. The germline V and J ends were trimmed by 11 bases and 3 bases, with 22 bases remaining between them. The DNA of the CDR3 is TGTGCCGGCGGCAGGGCAGGCATTTTAGACTATGGCTACACCTTC. This gives the protein CAGGRAGILDYGYTF.

The CDR3 sequence is CASSSWRSSTDTQYF. The CDR3 bases are TGTGCCAGCAGTTCCTGGCGGTCAAGCACAGATACGCAGTATTTT. J is TRBJ2-3 and V is TRBV7-2; D remains ambiguous. This CDR3 has 15 amino acids. Germline V gives CDR1 SGHTA, CDR2 FQGNSA. Trimming took off 6 bases at V and 0 bases at J, with 13 bases between the two ends.

This chain connects TRBV6-6 to TRBJ1-5; 8 bases map to TRBD1. This CDR3 region has 14 residues. Germline V gene lookup returns CDR1 MNHNY and CDR2 SVGAGI (reference sequence). Losses at the gene ends were 2 bases for V and 5 bases for J; bases not matched to a gene: 2. CDR3 loop: CASSYQDRDQPQHF. In DNA form, the CDR3 reads TGTGCCAGCAGTTACCAGGACAGGGATCAGCCCCAGCATTTT.

The chain combines TRBV15 with TRBJ1-3, with a possible D match to TRBD1 (6 bases). CDR1 LNHNV and CDR2 YYDKDF come from the germline V gene (reference sequence). The CDR3 extends over 16 amino acids. V was pared by 0 bases and J by 2 bases, with 11 bases between. The CDR3 coding sequence is TGTGCCACCAGCAGAGACCTACAGGGAACTGGAAACACCATATATTTT. It yields the protein CATSRDLQGTGNTIYF.